This TCR beta chain was identified during a study of cytomegalovirus exposure and HLA in healthy donors. V lost 3 bases and J lost 4, with 17 bases in between. Germline V gives CDR1 SGHTA, CDR2 FQGNSA. CDR3 length equals 16 residues. Notes on the study in general: Because they were indistinguishable, some V segments, including TRBV6-2 and TRBV6-3, were excluded. Associated with cytomegalovirus, according to the listing, were approximately 160 TCR beta chains. As a later analysis revealed, the rate of TCR association differed by HLA locus, with DRB1 most and HLA-C fewest.

Vbeta (60) and Jbeta (13) primers were used in the PCR. Here immunoSEQ multiplex PCR was the method, and the copy in TCRdb shows in-frame clones only, minus some. In the table there are 65,000 to 85,000 clones, roughly two thirds of which are singletons. A remark on this clone: Its specificity is unknown.

Sequencing used PBMCs. This receptor was identified in a male donor in good health and CMV-seropositive. The V and J genes are TRBV7-2 and TRBJ2-3; the D gene is possibly TRBD2 (5 bases). The CDR3, as DNA: TGTGCCAGCAGCTTCCGACTAACCAAGACCTCAGATACGCAGTATTTT. As protein: CASSFRLTKTSDTQYF.